This entry lists 21 T cell receptor beta chains sequenced from one sample in a study of cytomegalovirus exposure and HLA in healthy donors. PCR used 60 Vbeta primers and 13 Jbeta primers. Clones were read by immunoSEQ multiplex PCR, and TCRdb kept only the in-frame ones, dropping some. The data show approximately 150,000 clones, 80% seen once. Sequencing was done on a sample of PBMCs. Receptor source: a woman in her thirties or forties in good health and CMV-seronegative.

The V gene is TRBV2, the J gene TRBJ1-6, with 9 bases that match TRBD1. Germline CDR1 and CDR2: SNHLY and FYNNEI. The CDR3 runs to 15 residues. The V and J ends lost 10 bases and 10 bases, in that order; junction bases with no gene match: 14. CDR3 coding DNA: TGTGCCATGCACCGGGACAGGGTGTCCGCGTCACCCCTCCACTTT. Amino acid sequence: CAMHRDRVSASPLHF.

The CDR3 region has the DNA TGTGCCAGCAGTTTTAACAGGGTGGAGACCCAGTACTTC. Translation gives CASSFNRVETQYF. The V and J genes are TRBV28 and TRBJ2-5; the D gene is possibly TRBD1 (6 bases). Deletions cut 3 bases from V and 5 bases from J, with 10 bases between. The CDR3 length is 13 residues. CDR1 is MDHEN, CDR2 SYDVKM, per germline.

This chain uses TRBV6-6 with TRBJ1-2, with a tentative D call TRBD1 (6 bases). This CDR3 has 13 amino acids. The germline CDR1 and CDR2 sequences are MNHNY and SVGAGI (reference sequence). V was pared by 4 bases and J by 9 bases, with 15 bases between. This CDR3 is CASSFGLRGSYTF. CDR3 nucleotides: TGTGCCAGCAGTTTTGGCCTAAGGGGGAGCTACACCTTC.

The J gene is TRBJ2-7, the V gene TRBV27; 9 nucleotides agree with TRBD1. The V and J ends lost 3 bases and 1 base, in that order; junction bases with no gene match: 13. The CDR3 consists of 18 residues. CDR1 is MNHEY, CDR2 SMNVEV, per germline (reference sequence). CDR3 DNA sequence: TGTGCCAGCAGTTTGGGCCGCCGGGGGACAGGGCCATCCTACGAGCAGTACTTC. Protein sequence: CASSLGRRGTGPSYEQYF.

The genes are TRBV28 and TRBJ1-4; D not resolved. Germline assignment: CDR1 MDHEN and CDR2 SYDVKM. There are 15 residues in the CDR3. V dropped 6 bases and J dropped 5 bases, with 16 bases sitting between them. CDR3 protein: CASSQPGGRNEKLFF. CDR3 coding DNA: TGTGCCAGCAGCCAGCCGGGAGGGAGAAATGAAAAACTGTTTTTT.

This clone was counted a few times. The rearrangement joins TRBV28 to TRBJ2-2; a weak D match, TRBD1 (6 bases). The CDR3 covers 16 residues. The V gene's germline CDR1 is MDHEN and CDR2 SYDVKM. V lost 6 bases to trimming and J lost 1 base, with 15 bases between them. CDR3 sequence: CASSTITGKNTGELFF. The CDR3 region has the DNA TGTGCCAGCAGCACAATCACAGGGAAGAACACCGGGGAGCTGTTTTTT.

The chain carries TRBV28 and TRBJ2-2, with D possibly TRBD1 on 7 matching bases. Germline CDR1 and CDR2: MDHEN and SYDVKM. There are 17 residues in the CDR3. With 4 bases removed from V and 4 bases from J, the gap between germline ends came to 19 bases. In DNA, the CDR3 is TGTGCCAGCAGTTCGATTGGAGACAGGGACTCCACCGGGGAGCTGTTTTTT. The encoded protein is CASSSIGDRDSTGELFF.

The chain carries TRBV6-1 and TRBJ2-5, with 9 bases aligning to TRBD2. Judging by the DNA end, TRBJ2-7 fits better; the J call may be wrong. The CDR3 consists of 15 residues. Germline CDR1 is MNHNS and CDR2 is SASEGT. The CDR3 DNA reads as TGTGCCAGCAGTCCAGCCGGGGGACTAGCCCACGAGCAGTACTTC. Protein: CASSPAGGLAHEQYF.

The gene calls are TRBV18 and TRBJ1-3, with D unclear. Germline-derived CDR1 and CDR2 are KGHSH and LQKENI. This CDR3 region has 16 residues. V lost 3 bases and J lost 0, with 12 bases in between. The CDR3 loop is CASSPLHLSSGNTIYF. In nucleotides, the CDR3 is TGTGCCAGCTCACCCCTGCACCTGAGCTCTGGAAACACCATATATTTT.

V is TRBV5-1 and J is TRBJ1-5; D is undetermined. CDR1 SGHRS and CDR2 YFSETQ come from the germline V gene. Trimming left V 0 bases short and J 7 bases short, with 11 bases between. This CDR3 has 14 residues. The CDR3: CASSLGDTLQPQHF. The CDR3 DNA reads TGCGCCAGCAGCTTGGGTGACACACTCCAGCCCCAGCATTTT.

CDR3 protein: CASTNLWRPGTQYF. For the CDR3, the DNA is TGTGCCAGCACCAACCTATGGCGACCGGGTACGCAGTATTTT. This chain links TRBV6-5 with TRBJ2-3; D remains ambiguous. The CDR3 covers 14 residues. Germline values: CDR1 MNHEY, CDR2 SVGAGI. V dropped 7 bases and J dropped 8 bases, with 19 bases sitting between them.

Remarks on this clone: The same CDR3 arises from other DNA sequences in this sample as well. The chain has TRBV29-1 and TRBJ2-7; 9 bases match TRBD2. CDR1 and CDR2 from the germline V gene are SQVTM and ANQGSEA. The trim removed 4 bases at V and 3 bases at J, leaving 4 bases unmatched. The CDR3 has 13 amino acids. DNA for the CDR3: TGCAGCGTTGGGCTAGCGGGGAACTACGAGCAGTACTTC. Its translation: CSVGLAGNYEQYF.

The J gene is TRBJ1-2, the V gene TRBV6-1, with 7 positions matching TRBD1. The CDR3 is 13 amino acids. The V gene end was trimmed by 6 bases and the J gene end by 2 bases; junction bases not matched to a gene: 3. Germline lookup yields CDR1 MNHNS and CDR2 SASEGT. For the CDR3, the DNA is TGTGCCAGCAGCCTACAGGGGAACTATGGCTACACCTTC. Protein: CASSLQGNYGYTF.

This clone was found once. V usage is TRBV7-2 and J usage is TRBJ1-1, with D possibly being TRBD1 (5 bases). The V gene's germline CDR1 is SGHTA and CDR2 FQGNSA. This CDR3 region has 15 residues. V lost 3 bases to trimming and J lost 5 bases, with 16 bases between them. CDR3 bases: TGTGCCAGCAGCTTCTCCAAGACAGTCAGAACTGAAGCTTTCTTT. Translating it yields CASSFSKTVRTEAFF.

This clone has a single count. The V gene is TRBV14, the J gene TRBJ1-6, with 7 bases lining up with TRBD1. After removal of 4 bases from V and 9 bases from J, the junction contained 6 bases not matched to a gene. Germline V gene data show CDR1 as SGHDN and CDR2 as FVKESK. CDR3 length: 14 residues. The CDR3 reads CASSLRQGSSPLHF. CDR3 bases: TGTGCCAGCAGCCTACGACAGGGAAGTTCACCCCTCCACTTT.

The V call is TRBV4-1, the J call TRBJ1-5; maybe TRBD1 (5 bases). The V and J ends lost 1 base and 6 bases respectively, with 13 bases between them. Germline CDR1 and CDR2: MGHRA and YSYEKL. The CDR3 is made up of 15 amino acids. This CDR3 reads CASSQAVVGGQPQHF. In nucleotides, the CDR3 is TGCGCCAGCAGCCAAGCGGTTGTGGGGGGTCAGCCCCAGCATTTT.

This clone appeared a few times. The rearrangement joins TRBV12-5 to TRBJ1-5; tentative D call: TRBD1 (5 bases). The V and J ends lost 1 base and 0 bases respectively, with 10 bases between them. The CDR3 consists of 16 residues. Germline CDR1 and CDR2: LGHNT and FRNRAP. The CDR3 protein is CASGLARDYSNQPQHF. In DNA, the CDR3 is TGTGCTAGTGGTTTGGCCAGGGATTATAGCAATCAGCCCCAGCATTTT.

The table lists this clone with a few counts. The chain couples TRBV4-1 to TRBJ2-3; D perhaps matches TRBD1 (5 bases). Per the germline V gene, CDR1 is MGHRA and CDR2 is YSYEKL. With 4 bases removed from V and 3 bases from J, the gap between germline ends came to 11 bases. The CDR3 consists of 14 residues. The CDR3 DNA reads TGCGCCAGCAGCCTCCCGACAGTAACAGATACGCAGTATTTT. Its translation is CASSLPTVTDTQYF.

A remark on this clone: One junction end disagrees with the germline gene, perhaps due to a read error. The chain couples TRBV10-3 to TRBJ2-7; 12 nucleotides match TRBD1. The germline V gene has CDR1 ENHRY and CDR2 SYGVKD. The CDR3 consists of 16 residues. This chain's CDR3 is CASSYLPGQGAHEQYF. Written as DNA, the CDR3 is TGTGCCAGCAGTTACCTACCGGGACAGGGGGCCCACGAGCAGTACTTC.

This chain uses TRBV4-2 with TRBJ2-5, with 14 nucleotides matching TRBD2. CDR1 is LGHNA and CDR2 is YNFKEQ in the germline V gene. CDR3 length: 19 amino acids. The V segment lost 5 bases and the J segment 1 base; nucleotides outside the gene matches: 12. CDR3 sequence reads: CASSALGTSGSPLQETQYF. The CDR3 nucleotides are TGTGCCAGCAGCGCGCTGGGGACTAGCGGGAGCCCCCTCCAAGAGACCCAGTACTTC.

The sample holds a few counts of this clone. The CDR3 reads CASSFLNTGELFF. The CDR3 nucleotides read TGTGCCAGCAGTTTTCTGAACACCGGGGAGCTGTTTTTT. The chain employs TRBV27 and TRBJ2-2, with no clear D. Germline V gene data show CDR1 as MNHEY and CDR2 as SMNVEV (reference sequence). V lost 3 bases, J lost 1 base, and 3 bases lay in between. The CDR3 has 13 amino acids.